The 16 T cell receptor beta chains presented below share a single source sample, sequenced in a study of blood T cell repertoires in COVID-19. This table comes from immunoSEQ multiplex PCR, and its TCRdb copy is limited to in-frame clones, with some not included. The repertoire includes roughly 230,000 clones, around 86% of them detected once, and 5.5% to 8.5% sits in the top ten. Sequenced material: PBMCs or T cells enriched from blood (not recorded which). The receptors were gathered from a man aged 25-45 years in a cohort exposed to, infected with or recovered from COVID-19 (not recorded which).

This chain joins TRBV7-8 and TRBJ2-7, with D possibly being TRBD1 (6 bases). Germline CDR1 is SGHVS and CDR2 is FQNEAQ. The CDR3 is 14 residues long. V was clipped by 4 bases and J by 5 bases, with 15 bases between them. This CDR3 is CASSSLQGFHEQYF. CDR3 nucleotide sequence: TGTGCCAGCAGCTCCCTGCAGGGGTTCCACGAGCAGTACTTC.

This clone was counted between two and nine times. The rearrangement links TRBV5-1 to TRBJ2-7; possibly TRBD1 for D (6 bases). The CDR3 extends over 13 amino acids. Germline assignment: CDR1 SGHRS and CDR2 YFSETQ. Trimming pared 3 bases from V and 1 base from J, leaving 8 bases between. The DNA for the CDR3 is TGCGCCAGCAGCTGGGACAAATCCTACGAGCAGTACTTC. Translating it yields CASSWDKSYEQYF.

The chain couples TRBV28 to TRBJ2-1; 8 bases agree with TRBD1. The CDR3 totals 13 residues. CDR1 MDHEN and CDR2 SYDVKM come from the germline V gene. The CDR3 region has the DNA TGTGCTACCGGACAGGGAAATCGGAATGAGCAGTTCTTC. Translated, it gives CATGQGNRNEQFF.

The chain carries TRBV27 and TRBJ1-1, with 9 bases identical to TRBD1. The germline V gene encodes CDR1 MNHEY and CDR2 SMNVEV (reference sequence). The CDR3 spans 14 residues. The J segment lost 4 bases and the V segment lost 9 bases, leaving 9 bases of the junction unmatched. CDR3 region: CASYHTGGITEAFF. The CDR3, as DNA: TGTGCCAGTTATCATACAGGGGGCATCACTGAAGCTTTCTTT.

The V and J genes are TRBV10-3 and TRBJ2-5; D is possibly TRBD1 (5 bases). Per germline, CDR1 ENHRY and CDR2 SYGVKD. V lost 0 bases to trimming and J lost 4 bases, with 15 bases between them. There are 16 residues in the CDR3. The CDR3 region is CAISESSGKGRETQYF. The CDR3 DNA reads TGTGCCATCAGTGAGTCGTCAGGGAAGGGCCGAGAGACCCAGTACTTC.

CDR3 sequence reads: CASSVGTTGTDEKLFF. CDR3 bases: TGTGCCAGCAGCGTAGGGACGACAGGGACGGATGAAAAACTGTTTTTT. The V call is TRBV9, the J call TRBJ1-4, with TRBD1 identical over 7 bases. Germline V CDR1 and CDR2: SGDLS, YYNGEE. The CDR3 loop spans 16 amino acids. Losses at the gene ends were 0 bases for V and 6 bases for J; bases not matched to a gene: 8.

The chain is built from TRBV5-4 and TRBJ2-7; D is uncertain. This CDR3 region has 14 residues. CDR1 and CDR2 (germline): SGHNT, YYREEE (reference sequence). Trimming cost V 4 bases and J 0 bases, with 11 bases left between them. The CDR3 DNA reads TGTGCCAGCAGCGGTGGATCAGGCTCCTACGAGCAGTACTTC. This gives the protein CASSGGSGSYEQYF.

The chain links TRBV19 to TRBJ2-3; the D gene is possibly TRBD2 (6 bases). Between the trimmed V and J ends, which lost 3 bases and 6 bases, there was a span of 10 bases. The germline V gene encodes CDR1 LNHDA and CDR2 SQIVND (reference sequence). The CDR3 spans 13 residues. CDR3 coding DNA: TGTGCCAGTAGTATTGGAGGGACCGATACGCAGTATTTT. This codes for CASSIGGTDTQYF.

This clone was counted only a few times. This chain connects TRBV4-1 to TRBJ2-3; D possibly corresponds to TRBD2 (6 bases). The CDR3 is made up of 17 amino acids. The V gene lost 4 bases and the J gene lost 3 bases, with 20 bases spanning the gap. Germline CDR1 is MGHRA and CDR2 is YSYEKL. The DNA for the CDR3 is TGCGCCAGCAGCCCCATATATAGCGGAACTAAGACAGATACGCAGTATTTT. Protein: CASSPIYSGTKTDTQYF.

V gene TRBV4-1 combines with J gene TRBJ1-1; D is unclear. V was pared by 6 bases and J by 0 bases, with 8 bases between. CDR1 is MGHRA, CDR2 YSYEKL, per germline. The CDR3 consists of 13 residues. The CDR3 sequence is CASSNTMNTEAFF. DNA for the CDR3: TGCGCCAGCAGTAATACAATGAACACTGAAGCTTTCTTT.

The chain recombines TRBV19 with TRBJ1-5; 7 bases are shared with TRBD1. Germline CDR1 reads LNHDA; CDR2 reads SQIVND (reference sequence). This CDR3 is built from 14 residues. The trim removed 6 bases at V and 4 bases at J, leaving 6 bases unmatched. The CDR3 loop reads CASRGTARNQPQHF. The CDR3 bases are TGTGCCAGTAGGGGGACAGCCCGTAATCAGCCCCAGCATTTT.

The V gene is TRBV4-3, the J gene TRBJ2-7, with 7 bases matching TRBD1. The CDR3 consists of 15 residues. With V trimmed by 5 bases and J by 4 bases, 11 bases remained unmatched. CDR1 and CDR2 (germline): LGHNA, YSLEER. CDR3 coding DNA: TGCGCCAGCAGCAATCCGGGACAGTCCGTTTACGAGCAGTACTTC. Translated, it gives CASSNPGQSVYEQYF.

CDR3 bases: TGTGCCAGCAGCTGGGGCCCCAGTCGGGATGAGCAGTTCTTC. Its translation is CASSWGPSRDEQFF. The V and J genes are TRBV5-4 and TRBJ2-1; possibly TRBD1 for D (5 bases). CDR3 length equals 14 residues. The germline V gene encodes CDR1 SGHNT and CDR2 YYREEE (reference sequence). V lost 3 bases to trimming and J lost 8 bases, with 15 bases between them.

The chain is built from TRBV28 and TRBJ1-1; 9 positions agree with TRBD1. Germline V gene data show CDR1 as MDHEN and CDR2 as SYDVKM. This CDR3 spans 16 amino acids. V dropped 6 bases and J dropped 4; count of bases not matched to a gene: 12. The chain's CDR3 is CASSEPPGTGTTEAFF. In DNA, the CDR3 is TGTGCCAGCAGCGAACCACCAGGGACAGGGACCACTGAAGCTTTCTTT. Full variable domain (missing parts from reference TRBV28 and TRBJ1-1): DVKVTQSSRYLVKRTGEKVFLECVQDMDHENMFWYRQDPGLGLRLIYFSYDVKMKEKGDIPEGYSVSREKKERFSLILESASTNQTSMYLCASSEPPGTGTTEAFFGQGTRLTVV.

The V and J genes are TRBV9 and TRBJ1-2; 7 nucleotides align to TRBD1. This CDR3 has 14 residues. Germline CDR1 and CDR2: SGDLS and YYNGEE. Trimming removed 3 bases from V and 6 bases from J; junction bases left unmatched: 8. The CDR3 is CASSALQGSDGYTF. CDR3 nucleotide sequence: TGTGCCAGCAGCGCCCTACAGGGGTCGGATGGCTACACCTTC. The full variable domain, in which reference TRBV9 and TRBJ1-2 provide the parts outside the CDR3, is DSGVTQTPKHLITATGQRVTLRCSPRSGDLSVYWYQQSLDQGLQFLIQYYNGEERAKGNILERFSAQQFPDLHSELNLSSLELGDSALYFCASSALQGSDGYTFGSGTRLTVV.

This chain joins TRBV28 and TRBJ2-7, with TRBD2 identical over 13 bases. V was pared by 6 bases and J by 6 bases, with 8 bases of the junction left unmatched. This CDR3 is built from 15 residues. CDR1 and CDR2 (germline): MDHEN, SYDVKM. For the CDR3, the DNA is TGTGCCAGCAGCCGGTGGACTAGCGGGAGTCCCGAGCAGTACTTC. Encoded protein: CASSRWTSGSPEQYF.